There are a few counts of the clone carrying this TCR beta chain. Its antigen is not identified. This sample is drawn from a study of T-cell memory formation after mild COVID-19. Broader study findings: Shrinking CD4+ clones resided mostly in CM and EM, and CD8+ ones in EMRA.

5'RACE primed from the constant segment yielded TCR alpha and TCR beta cDNA libraries bearing sample barcodes and UMIs. TCRdb fed the 5' RACE reads into MiXCR, producing one record per CDR3 protein. The data show approximately 300,000 distinct CDR3 sequences, with approximately 16% seen just once and about 22% held by the top ten. Trimming took 6 bases from V and 6 from J; bases not matched to a gene: 8. The CDR3 length is 17 residues. This TCR was sampled from a young man who had mild COVID-19 (a few samples of this study predate the infection). Cell type and time point are not known. The sample was PBMCs or a T cell subset sorted from them (not recorded which). V gene TRBV12-3 or TRBV12-4 combines with J gene TRBJ2-1; 16 positions match TRBD2. CDR3 protein: CASSFGTSGGVSNEQFF. The CDR3 DNA reads TGTGCCAGCAGCTTCGGGACTAGCGGGGGGGTTAGCAATGAGCAGTTCTTC.